These 26 T cell receptor beta chains were all obtained from the same sample, sequenced in a study of blood T cell repertoires in COVID-19. The data were produced by immunoSEQ multiplex PCR, yet TCRdb's version contains in-frame clones alone and is incomplete. The sample lists 300,000 to 450,000 clones; roughly nine tenths were seen once. The sequenced sample was PBMCs or T cells enriched from blood (not recorded which). Source of these receptors: a young man who had recovered from COVID-19.

The chain has TRBV28 and TRBJ2-3; 8 nucleotides match TRBD2. The J segment lost 6 bases and the V segment lost 2 bases, leaving 19 bases of the junction unmatched. This CDR3 spans 19 amino acids. The V gene's germline CDR1 is MDHEN and CDR2 SYDVKM. CDR3 region: CASSLGARELAALRDTQYF. The CDR3 DNA reads as TGTGCCAGCAGTTTAGGTGCTAGGGAACTAGCGGCCCTTCGGGATACGCAGTATTTT.

This chain uses TRBV2 with TRBJ1-2; D uncertain. Looked up from germline, CDR1 is SNHLY and CDR2 is FYNNEI. The V end lost 4 bases, the J end lost 5 bases, and 17 bases lay between the germline ends. CDR3 length equals 15 residues. The CDR3 sequence is CASSADTAYPYGYTF. In nucleotides, the CDR3 is TGTGCCAGCAGTGCTGACACGGCCTACCCATATGGCTACACCTTC.

This clone was picked up one time. The CDR3 loop reads CASSDYGFLSNQPQHF. CDR3 bases: TGTGCCAGTAGTGACTATGGGTTCTTGAGCAATCAGCCCCAGCATTTT. The chain uses TRBV19 and TRBJ1-5; D is unresolved. Germline V gene sequence: CDR1 LNHDA, CDR2 SQIVND (reference sequence). The CDR3 length is 16 residues. V lost 5 bases and J lost 1, with 15 bases in between.

This clone has just a few counts. The chain links TRBV4-2 to TRBJ2-2; D is perhaps TRBD1 (5 bases). Trimming stripped 1 base from V and 3 bases from J, with 12 bases between. The CDR3 extends over 16 amino acids. Germline V lookup: CDR1 LGHNA, CDR2 YNFKEQ. The CDR3 sequence: CASSQVPDTHTGELFF. The DNA for the CDR3 is TGTGCCAGCAGCCAAGTCCCGGACACACACACCGGGGAGCTGTTTTTT.

This clone was seen a single time. V usage is TRBV5-6 and J usage is TRBJ2-2; 11 bases agree with TRBD1. The germline V gene has CDR1 SGHDT and CDR2 YYEEEE. There are 16 residues in the CDR3. V lost 4 bases, J lost 3 bases, and 5 bases stayed unmatched. CDR3 sequence (DNA): TGTGCCAGCAGCATCGGACAGGGGGCCTACACCGGGGAGCTGTTTTTT. Its translation is CASSIGQGAYTGELFF.

This clone is a singleton in its sample. The rearrangement links TRBV5-5 to TRBJ2-3; a weak D match, TRBD2 (6 bases). CDR3 size: 14 residues. CDR1 SGHKS and CDR2 YYEKEE come from the germline V gene (reference sequence). The V gene lost 4 bases and the J gene lost 5 bases, with 14 bases spanning the gap. The CDR3 nucleotides are TGTGCCAGCAGCCCCGGAGGGGTGATAGATACGCAGTATTTT. Amino acid sequence: CASSPGGVIDTQYF. Full variable domain (remainder filled in from reference TRBV5-5 and TRBJ2-3): DAGVTQSPTHLIKTRGQQVTLRCSPISGHKSVSWYQQVLGQGPQFIFQYYEKEERGRGNFPDRFSARQFPNYSSELNVNALLLGDSALYLCASSPGGVIDTQYFGPGTRLTVL.

As to this clone: The identical CDR3 is also encoded by other nucleotide sequences in the sample. This chain connects TRBV7-3 to TRBJ2-5, with TRBD2 matching over 8 bases. The V gene's germline CDR1 is SGHTA and CDR2 FQGTGA. This CDR3 comprises 13 residues. V gave up 5 bases and J gave up 4 bases; unmatched junction bases: 3. In DNA, the CDR3 is TGTGCCAGCAGCCCGGGGGGGCTAGAGACCCAGTACTTC. This translates into CASSPGGLETQYF.

The rearrangement joins TRBV6-6 to TRBJ2-5; a weak D match, TRBD2 (6 bases). This CDR3 has 14 amino acids. Germline CDR1 MNHNY, CDR2 SVGAGI (reference sequence). Trimming stripped 5 bases from V and 2 bases from J, with 12 bases between. CDR3 residues: CASSDRGGQETQYF. CDR3 DNA sequence: TGTGCCAGCAGTGATCGGGGAGGTCAAGAGACCCAGTACTTC.

J is TRBJ2-7 and V is TRBV6-2 or TRBV6-3, with TRBD2 matching over 12 bases. J lost 3 bases, V lost 0 bases, and 9 bases had no gene match. The germline V gene has CDR1 MNHEY and CDR2 SVGEGT. The CDR3 runs to 18 residues. In DNA, the CDR3 is TGTGCCAGCAGTTACTCGGCGACTAGCGGGAGATCCGTCTACGAGCAGTACTTC. Its protein product is CASSYSATSGRSVYEQYF.

This clone was found once. The rearrangement links TRBV12-3 or TRBV12-4 to TRBJ1-2, with 9 bases aligning to TRBD1. This CDR3 region has 13 residues. J gave up 8 bases and V 6 bases, and 7 bases lay outside the gene matches. The chain's CDR3 is CASSTGTGWGYTF. CDR3 nucleotides: TGTGCCAGCAGCACCGGGACAGGGTGGGGCTACACCTTC.

V gene TRBV10-2 combines with J gene TRBJ1-2; possible D gene TRBD1, 5 bases. In germline, CDR1 is WSHSY, CDR2 SAAADI. V was pared by 7 bases and J by 2 bases, with 17 bases between. This CDR3 spans 15 amino acids. The CDR3 spells CASIGTGAQNYGYTF. In nucleotides, the CDR3 is TGCGCCAGCATCGGAACAGGAGCACAGAACTATGGCTACACCTTC.

As to this clone: This specimen includes other DNA sequences encoding the same CDR3. The chain links TRBV11-2 to TRBJ2-1; the D gene is possibly TRBD2 (6 bases). Germline CDR1 SGHAT, CDR2 FQNNGV. This CDR3 is 13 amino acids long. Trimming took 3 bases from V and 7 from J, leaving 10 bases between them. The CDR3 is CASSLGLANEQFF. The CDR3 DNA sequence: TGTGCCAGCAGCTTGGGGCTAGCGAATGAGCAGTTCTTC.

The chain couples TRBV5-1 to TRBJ2-1, with TRBD2 matching 11 bases. This CDR3 comprises 15 residues. The junction had 9 bases not matched to a gene; V was cut back by 5 bases and J by 8 bases. Germline V gene lookup returns CDR1 SGHRS and CDR2 YFSETQ. As DNA, the CDR3 is TGCGCCAGCAGGTATACTAGCGGGGGAGTCTATGAGCAGTTCTTC. This gives the protein CASRYTSGGVYEQFF.

The V gene is TRBV12-3 or TRBV12-4, the J gene TRBJ2-7; D is unclear. V lost 5 bases and J lost 4, with 9 bases in between. The CDR3 is 12 residues long. CDR3 residues: CASSPREYEQYF. The CDR3 DNA reads TGTGCCAGCAGTCCACGAGAGTACGAGCAGTACTTC.

The rearrangement joins TRBV6-6 to TRBJ2-2; 8 bases align to TRBD1. J was trimmed by 5 bases and V by 8 bases; bases with no gene match: 7. Per germline, CDR1 MNHNY and CDR2 SVGAGI (reference sequence). This CDR3 region has 14 residues. CDR3 protein: CASLRTGWTGELFF. DNA for the CDR3: TGTGCCAGCCTCCGGACAGGGTGGACCGGGGAGCTGTTTTTT.

In DNA, the CDR3 is TGCGCCAGCAGCTACATAGGGAGTGGCTACACCTTC. Translation: CASSYIGSGYTF. This chain links TRBV5-1 with TRBJ1-2; D is unresolved. V lost 3 bases, J lost 7 bases, and 10 bases lay in between. This CDR3 has 12 amino acids. The germline V gene encodes CDR1 SGHRS and CDR2 YFSETQ.

The V and J genes are TRBV19 and TRBJ1-5; D is possibly TRBD1 (5 bases). The CDR3 consists of 15 residues. Germline loops: CDR1 LNHDA, CDR2 SQIVND (reference sequence). V was trimmed by 6 bases and J by 3 bases, leaving 15 bases between them. CDR3 amino acids: CASRPAGGSNQPQHF. In DNA form, the CDR3 reads TGTGCCAGTAGGCCCGCGGGGGGGTCCAATCAGCCCCAGCATTTT.

This sequence joins TRBV7-9 and TRBJ2-1, with 9 bases that match TRBD1. CDR3 length equals 19 residues. CDR1 is SEHNR, CDR2 FQNEAQ, per germline (reference sequence). Losses at the gene ends were 5 bases for V and 0 bases for J; bases not matched to a gene: 14. The CDR3 DNA reads TGTGCCAGCAGCGATTCCGGGACAGGGAATCGGGACTCCTACAATGAGCAGTTCTTC. It yields the protein CASSDSGTGNRDSYNEQFF.

This clone was found a few times. This chain joins TRBV7-6 and TRBJ2-7, with 7 nucleotides matching TRBD1. Trimming at V came to 3 bases and at J to 3 bases, leaving 11 bases not matched to a gene. CDR1 and CDR2 (germline): SGHVS, FNYEAQ. The CDR3 spans 16 residues. The CDR3 loop reads CASSLLDGQDGYEQYF. DNA of the CDR3: TGTGCCAGCAGCTTGTTAGACGGACAGGATGGCTACGAGCAGTACTTC. Looking up the rest from reference TRBV7-6 and TRBJ2-7 gives the full variable domain: GAGVSQSPRYKVTKRGQDVALRCDPISGHVSLYWYRQALGQGPEFLTYFNYEAQQDKSGLPNDRFSAERPEGSISTLTIQRTEQRDSAMYRCASSLLDGQDGYEQYFGPGTRLTVT.

The V gene is TRBV10-3, the J gene TRBJ1-3, with 11 bases identical to TRBD1. CDR1 and CDR2 from the germline V gene are ENHRY and SYGVKD. The V gene end was trimmed by 8 bases and the J gene end by 8 bases; junction bases not matched to a gene: 2. The CDR3 has 12 residues. CDR3: CAIRDRGDTIYF. The CDR3 bases are TGTGCCATCCGGGACAGGGGGGACACCATATATTTT.

This clone appeared once. The rearrangement links TRBV2 to TRBJ1-2; no reliable D call. From germline, CDR1 is SNHLY and CDR2 FYNNEI. Trimming took off 5 bases at V and 8 bases at J, with 15 bases between the two ends. CDR3 length equals 13 residues. DNA for the CDR3: TGTGCCAGCAGTCCGGCCGGAGTTGGCGGCTACACCTTC. Protein product: CASSPAGVGGYTF.

The chain is built from TRBV11-1 and TRBJ1-1, with TRBD1 as a possible D gene (5 bases). The CDR3 is made up of 16 amino acids. Trimming left V 2 bases short and J 0 bases short, with 13 bases between. Germline-derived CDR1 and CDR2 are SGHAT and FQDESV (reference sequence). The CDR3 is CASSLFPRQMNTEAFF. The CDR3 DNA reads as TGTGCCAGCAGCTTATTCCCTCGACAGATGAACACTGAAGCTTTCTTT.

The chain carries TRBV2 and TRBJ1-5; D might be TRBD1 (6 bases). This CDR3 has 15 residues. Trimming cost V 6 bases and J 6 bases, with 18 bases left between them. From germline, CDR1 is SNHLY and CDR2 FYNNEI. The CDR3 sequence is CASRSQTGLAQPQHF. The DNA for the CDR3 is TGTGCCAGCAGATCTCAAACAGGGTTAGCTCAGCCCCAGCATTTT. The entire variable domain, with the rest obtained from reference TRBV2 and TRBJ1-5, is as follows: EPEVTQTPSHQVTQMGQEVILRCVPISNHLYFYWYRQILGQKVEFLVSFYNNEISEKSEIFDDQFSVERPDGSNFTLKIRSTKLEDSAMYFCASRSQTGLAQPQHFGDGTRLSIL.

The V gene is TRBV30, the J gene TRBJ2-2, with D uncertain. CDR3 size: 12 residues. CDR1 and CDR2 (germline): GTSNPN, SVGIG (reference sequence). V lost 0 bases, J lost 13 bases, and 12 bases lay in between. In DNA, the CDR3 is TGTGCCTGGAGTGTAACACTAAATGGGCTGTTTTTT. Translated, it gives CAWSVTLNGLFF.

V gene TRBV15 combines with J gene TRBJ2-7; possible D gene TRBD1, 5 bases. The CDR3 spans 14 residues. Germline CDR1 reads LNHNV; CDR2 reads YYDKDF (reference sequence). V dropped 0 bases and J dropped 3 bases, with 9 bases sitting between them. CDR3 sequence: CATSRDQGIYEQYF. The CDR3 nucleotides read TGTGCCACCAGCAGAGACCAGGGAATCTACGAGCAGTACTTC.

The chain employs TRBV27 and TRBJ1-2; D is unclear. Germline CDR1 reads MNHEY; CDR2 reads SMNVEV (reference sequence). The CDR3 has 13 residues. The V gene lost 5 bases and the J gene lost 7 bases, with 14 bases spanning the gap. Here the CDR3 reads CASSPLGVGGYTF. The CDR3 nucleotides read TGTGCCAGCAGTCCCCTCGGGGTGGGTGGCTACACCTTC.